These T cell receptor beta chains were read from a single sample in a study of blood T cell repertoires in COVID-19. Using immunoSEQ multiplex PCR, the repertoire was profiled, and TCRdb retains in-frame clones only, with some absent. The sample consists of about 160,000 clones, just over 90% of them appearing once. Sequencing used peripheral blood. The receptor set was obtained from a woman aged 60-75 years with COVID-19, enrolled during active disease. The CDR3 runs from the conserved cysteine through the conserved F or W. Fields, in order: clone size, V gene, J gene, D gene, CDR3 DNA, CDR3 protein. D genes are given only for firm matches. A row's size may be missing; if present it is once, few, many or a size class.

abundance: once
v_gene: TRBV5-3
j_gene: TRBJ1-4
d_gene: TRBD1
CDR3nt: TGTGCCAGAAGAGAGGACAGGAGGCATGAAAAACTGTTTTTT
CDR3aa: CARREDRRHEKLFF

abundance: -
v_gene: TRBV18
j_gene: TRBJ2-6
d_gene: -
CDR3nt: TGTGCCAGCTCGGAGGCACTACATAGCTCTGGGGCCAACGTCCTGACTTTC
CDR3aa: CASSEALHSSGANVLTF

abundance: -
v_gene: TRBV27
j_gene: TRBJ1-4
d_gene: TRBD1
CDR3nt: TGTGCCAGCAGTCAGACCGGGACAGGGGGCTCATCCAATGAAAAACTGTTTTTT
CDR3aa: CASSQTGTGGSSNEKLFF

abundance: -
v_gene: TRBV6-2/TRBV6-3
j_gene: TRBJ1-2
d_gene: -
CDR3nt: TGTGCCAGCAGTTACCGGGCCACAGGGATCGATGGCTACACCTTC
CDR3aa: CASSYRATGIDGYTF

abundance: once
v_gene: TRBV5-4
j_gene: TRBJ2-3
d_gene: TRBD2
CDR3nt: TGTGCCAGCAGCTCAGCCGGACTAGCGGGGGGCTCAGATACGCAGTATTTT
CDR3aa: CASSSAGLAGGSDTQYF

abundance: -
v_gene: TRBV30
j_gene: TRBJ1-1
d_gene: -
CDR3nt: TGTGCCTGGAGAAACAGGGCGGGCACTGAAGCTTTCTTT
CDR3aa: CAWRNRAGTEAFF

abundance: -
v_gene: TRBV7-2
j_gene: TRBJ2-5
d_gene: TRBD1
CDR3nt: TGTGCCAGCAACCCTTACGGACAGGGGGCAGAGACCCAGTACTTC
CDR3aa: CASNPYGQGAETQYF

abundance: -
v_gene: TRBV18
j_gene: TRBJ1-1
d_gene: -
CDR3nt: TGTGCCAGCTCACCTCTGGGACAACCGAACACTGAAGCTTTCTTT
CDR3aa: CASSPLGQPNTEAFF

abundance: once
v_gene: TRBV7-2
j_gene: TRBJ1-1
d_gene: -
CDR3nt: TGTGCCAGCAGCTTAGGTGGCCGCCTGAACACTGAAGCTTTCTTT
CDR3aa: CASSLGGRLNTEAFF

abundance: -
v_gene: TRBV19
j_gene: TRBJ1-4
d_gene: -
CDR3nt: TGTGCCAGTAGTATAGCCAGGGCGGAAAAACTGTTTTTT
CDR3aa: CASSIARAEKLFF

abundance: -
v_gene: TRBV19
j_gene: TRBJ2-2
d_gene: -
CDR3nt: TGTGCCAGTAGTATAAATCCGGGCGGGGAGCTGTTTTTT
CDR3aa: CASSINPGGELFF

abundance: -
v_gene: TRBV6-5
j_gene: TRBJ1-3
d_gene: -
CDR3nt: TGTGCCAGCAGAGAGGACAGAGGGGGAAACACCATATATTTT
CDR3aa: CASREDRGGNTIYF

abundance: -
v_gene: TRBV15
j_gene: TRBJ2-2
d_gene: TRBD2
CDR3nt: TGTGCCACCAGCAGAGATCTTGAAGTGGGGACTAGCGCCACCGGGGAGCTGTTTTTT
CDR3aa: CATSRDLEVGTSATGELFF

abundance: -
v_gene: TRBV27
j_gene: TRBJ1-5
d_gene: -
CDR3nt: TGTGCCAGCAGTCCTTTGGCGGCAAATTACAATCAGCCCCAGCATTTT
CDR3aa: CASSPLAANYNQPQHF

abundance: -
v_gene: TRBV10-3
j_gene: TRBJ1-2
d_gene: -
CDR3nt: TGTGCCATCAGTGAGTCAGGGGGTTCGGCAGAGAGGTATGGCTACACCTTC
CDR3aa: CAISESGGSAERYGYTF

abundance: -
v_gene: TRBV9
j_gene: TRBJ2-1
d_gene: TRBD2
CDR3nt: TGTGCCAGCAGCGTAGGAGGGGAGGGCCGCAATGAGCAGTTCTTC
CDR3aa: CASSVGGEGRNEQFF

abundance: -
v_gene: TRBV20-1
j_gene: TRBJ1-1
d_gene: -
CDR3nt: TGCAGTGCTAGTGTCCCAGAGAACACTGAAGCTTTCTTT
CDR3aa: CSASVPENTEAFF

abundance: few
v_gene: TRBV7-2
j_gene: TRBJ1-5
d_gene: -
CDR3nt: TGTGCCAGCAGCTTATCCGGGTTTCAGCCCCAGCATTTT
CDR3aa: CASSLSGFQPQHF

abundance: -
v_gene: TRBV10-3
j_gene: TRBJ2-7
d_gene: TRBD1
CDR3nt: TGTGCCATCAGCGGGGACAGCGTGCACCCCTACGAGCAGTACTTC
CDR3aa: CAISGDSVHPYEQYF

abundance: -
v_gene: TRBV6-6
j_gene: TRBJ1-4
d_gene: TRBD1
CDR3nt: TGTGCCAGCAGTTACTCCGGGGACAGGGATCTGTTTTTT
CDR3aa: CASSYSGDRDLFF

abundance: -
v_gene: TRBV5-1
j_gene: TRBJ2-5
d_gene: -
CDR3nt: TGCGCCAGCAGCAACACAGCCCCGGGGGTAAAGACCCAGTACTTC
CDR3aa: CASSNTAPGVKTQYF

abundance: once
v_gene: TRBV11-2
j_gene: TRBJ1-4
d_gene: -
CDR3nt: TGTGCCAGCAGCCTCGCCAGGGGAGATGAAAAACTGTTTTTT
CDR3aa: CASSLARGDEKLFF

abundance: -
v_gene: TRBV5-4
j_gene: TRBJ2-1
d_gene: TRBD1
CDR3nt: TGTGCCAGCAGCTGGGACAGATCTAATGAGCAGTTCTTC
CDR3aa: CASSWDRSNEQFF

abundance: -
v_gene: TRBV5-6
j_gene: TRBJ1-1
d_gene: -
CDR3nt: TGTGCCAGCAGCATTGGCCCTCGGGACACGATGAACACTGAAGCTTTCTTT
CDR3aa: CASSIGPRDTMNTEAFF

abundance: -
v_gene: TRBV28
j_gene: TRBJ1-1
d_gene: -
CDR3nt: TGTGCCAGCAGTTTACCAGGCCCGAACACTGAAGCTTTCTTT
CDR3aa: CASSLPGPNTEAFF

abundance: -
v_gene: TRBV7-3
j_gene: TRBJ2-3
d_gene: TRBD2
CDR3nt: TGTGCCAGCAGCTTAGACGGGGGGAGCACAGATACGCAGTATTTT
CDR3aa: CASSLDGGSTDTQYF

abundance: few
v_gene: TRBV14
j_gene: TRBJ1-2
d_gene: -
CDR3nt: TGTGCCAGCAGCCAAGATTTCAGCTATGGCTACACCTTC
CDR3aa: CASSQDFSYGYTF

abundance: -
v_gene: TRBV12-5
j_gene: TRBJ1-1
d_gene: -
CDR3nt: TGTGCTAGTGGTTTGACGGGGAACACTGAAGCTTTCTTT
CDR3aa: CASGLTGNTEAFF